This T cell receptor beta chain was retrieved from a study of T cells after yellow fever vaccination (dated by TCRdb to about 2019). For context, the study as a whole: The SMART-Seq v4 Ultra Low Input RNA kit was used to prepare libraries from fractions with low cell numbers. Bulk PBMC replicates and cell subsets were isolated from blood drawn at multiple timepoints before and after both primary and secondary immunization. To follow T-cell clones before and after primary and booster YFV17D yellow fever vaccination, bulk TCR alpha and beta repertoires were sequenced over time. Two healthy male donors, one aged 18 to 30 and one aged 30 to 40 years, made up the cohort.

Overall results and qualifications from the work: The secondary T-cell response was weaker than the primary response but faster, peaking on day 5 instead of day 15. A small fraction of clonotypes appeared in both the CD4 and CD8 compartments, likely as a result of convergent recombination. Computational filtering was required because FACS-sorted repertoires could contain abundant contaminating clonotypes from the bulk population. Most clones expanded after primary vaccination were re-detected after the booster (around 96% of CD4 and about nine tenths of CD8), suggesting broad memory maintenance. Because the study included only a couple of donors, the extent to which the findings can be generalized is limited.

Synthesis of TCR cDNA relied on 5'RACE template switching, a step that introduced a universal primer site along with unique molecular identifiers. cDNA synthesis was primed from both the TCR alpha and TCR beta constant segments. Two PCR steps were used to amplify libraries, with sample barcodes and sequencing adapters being added in the second step. Sequencing of the libraries was done on either Illumina HiSeq 2500 (2x100 bp) or NovaSeq (2x150 bp). Per the original workflow: MIGEC was used to demultiplex reads and collapse the reads into UMI consensus sequences, and MiXCR was used for V(D)J alignment. Vaccine-responding clonotypes were identified with edgeR using replicate PBMC samples, with FDR below 0.01 and a log2 fold change above 5 up to day 15 being required. Each bulk clonotype received a CD4 or CD8 identity based on whether the sequenced CD4 or CD8 repertoire contained that clonotype at higher abundance. The public sequencing data were trimmed at Q25 with fastp and processed into clonotypes with MiXCR by TCRdb, which kept only in-frame beta chains. All rows with the same CDR3 protein become a single entry with the most common DNA and genes. It is TCRdb's table, rather than the study itself, that gives the V and J calls and clone size. This sample holds around 550,000 distinct CDR3 sequences; 19% were observed only once. Roughly an eighth of the sample comes from the top ten.

CDR1 and CDR2, looked up from the germline V gene (reference sequence), are DFQATT and SNEGSKA. The CDR3 has 15 amino acids, counting the end cysteine and phenylalanine. The read is trimmed to its CDR3 DNA, 45 bases read in frame from base 1. V is cut by 3 bases and J by 6 bases, and the space between the germline ends is 21 bases. Concerning this clonotype: The antigen it recognizes is unknown. No base qualities exist here, and no much larger clone lies one base off it.

What the treatment or condition label conveys for this sample: live attenuated yellow fever vaccine strain. At each blood-draw timepoint, two biological replicates of bulk PBMCs were collected. PBMCs were isolated from peripheral blood using a standard Ficoll-Paque protocol. TriZol was used to extract RNA from bulk PBMCs, from CD4 and CD8 fractions, and from dextramer-positive and dextramer-negative fractions. The sequencing used PBMCs, collected 15 days after the yellow fever booster vaccination. The V gene is TRBV20-1 and the J gene is TRBJ2-7; a tentative D call is TRBD2 (5 bases match). The receptor was derived from a man aged 25 to 40 who received the YFV17D yellow fever vaccine. The CDR3 in this case is CSARQTGSPSSEQYF. The DNA sequence is given as TGCAGTGCTAGGCAGACGGGGTCTCCCTCGTCCGAGCAGTACTTC.